In this sample, the clone carrying this TCR beta chain turned up a few times. Its specificity is not known. TCRdb processed the 5' RACE reads anew with MiXCR; each CDR3 protein has one entry. Among 750,000 to 850,000 distinct CDR3 sequences listed, about 10% were seen once. The germline CDR1 and CDR2 sequences are DFQATT and SNEGSKA (reference sequence). Trimming cost V 6 bases and J 7 bases; bases outside gene matches: 15. The CDR3 runs 15 residues. The data stem from a study of CD8 T cells in ankylosing spondylitis. Notes on the study in general: A motif of eight highly homologous TCR beta variants was seen as apparently characteristic of ankylosing spondylitis blood.

Sequenced material: blood, either unsorted or a sorted T cell fraction (not recorded which). The V call is TRBV20-1, the J call TRBJ2-7; TRBD2 agrees at 10 bases. The TCR comes from a male donor with ankylosing spondylitis. DNA for the CDR3: TGCAGTGCATCACGAGCGGGAGGGCCTTTGTGGGAGCAGTACTTC. As protein: CSASRAGGPLWEQYF.